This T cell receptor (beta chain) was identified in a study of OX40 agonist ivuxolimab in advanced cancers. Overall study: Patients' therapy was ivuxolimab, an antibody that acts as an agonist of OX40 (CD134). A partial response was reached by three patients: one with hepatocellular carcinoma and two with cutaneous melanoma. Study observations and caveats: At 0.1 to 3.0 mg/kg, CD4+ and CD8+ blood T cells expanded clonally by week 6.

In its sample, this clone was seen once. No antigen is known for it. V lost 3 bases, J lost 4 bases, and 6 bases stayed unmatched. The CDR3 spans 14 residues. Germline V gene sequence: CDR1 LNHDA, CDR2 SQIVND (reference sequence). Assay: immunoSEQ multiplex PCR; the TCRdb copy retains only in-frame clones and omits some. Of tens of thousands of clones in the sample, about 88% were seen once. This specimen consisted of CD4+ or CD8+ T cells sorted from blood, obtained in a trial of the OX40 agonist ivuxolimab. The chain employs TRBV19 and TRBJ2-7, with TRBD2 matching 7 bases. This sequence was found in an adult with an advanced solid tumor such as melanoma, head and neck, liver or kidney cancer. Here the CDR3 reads CASSMGGRFYEQYF. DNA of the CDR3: TGTGCCAGTAGTATGGGCGGGAGATTTTACGAGCAGTACTTC.